Listed below are T cell receptor beta chains from one sample, sequenced in a study of T cell responses to AZD1222 COVID-19 vaccine. The table came from immunoSEQ multiplex PCR; TCRdb's copy has only in-frame clones and leaves some out. In the table there are about 140,000 clones, around nine tenths of which are singletons. This sample comprised peripheral blood, obtained on day 0 of AZD1222 vaccination. The receptors shown here come from an adult in good health. CDR3s include the opening cysteine and the closing phenylalanine or tryptophan. Each record gives: D gene, V gene, J gene, clone size, CDR3 DNA, CDR3 protein. A D gene is named only where the DNA matches it firmly. Size is omitted from some rows. Given values are once, few, many or a class for expanded clones.

TRBD1	TRBV7-6	TRBJ1-4	-	TGTGCCAGCAGCTTAGGGACAGGGATACGTGAAAAACTGTTTTTT	CASSLGTGIREKLFF
-	TRBV29-1	TRBJ1-5	-	TGCAGCGTGGCGGAGACGCAGGGCCCCTATCCGCCCCAGCATTTT	CSVAETQGPYPPQHF
TRBD1	TRBV6-6	TRBJ1-2	-	TGTGCCAGCAACGCAGGGGGACGGGGCTATGGCTACACCTTC	CASNAGGRGYGYTF
-	TRBV18	TRBJ2-1	-	TGTGCCAGCTCACCATCGAATGAGCAGTTCTTC	CASSPSNEQFF
TRBD1	TRBV24-1	TRBJ2-7	-	TGTGCCACCAGTGATTTCGGGACAGGGATCTACGAGCAGTACTTC	CATSDFGTGIYEQYF
-	TRBV5-6	TRBJ2-7	-	TGTGCCAGCAGCTTTGGAGCGGACAGCCACTACGAGCAGTACTTC	CASSFGADSHYEQYF
TRBD1	TRBV30	TRBJ2-3	-	TGTGCCTGGAGGCCAGGACAGGGGGCAAGGGATACGCAGTATTTT	CAWRPGQGARDTQYF
-	TRBV6-5	TRBJ1-1	once	TGTGCCACTCAGGCGGCGAACACTGAAGCTTTCTTT	CATQAANTEAFF
-	TRBV5-6	TRBJ2-7	-	TGTGCCAGCAGCTTGTATCCGGACGAGCAGTACTTC	CASSLYPDEQYF
-	TRBV6-5	TRBJ1-1	-	TGTGCCAGCAGTCCCCAGATGAACACTGAAGCTTTCTTT	CASSPQMNTEAFF
TRBD2	TRBV11-2	TRBJ2-3	-	TGTGCCAGCAGCACACTAGCGGGAGGGTTCACGCAGTATTTT	CASSTLAGGFTQYF
-	TRBV6-2/TRBV6-3	TRBJ2-7	-	TGTGCCAGCAGTTACCGGTACGAGCAGTACTTC	CASSYRYEQYF
TRBD2	TRBV7-2	TRBJ2-1	-	TGTGCCAGCAGCTTAGTAGCGGGAGGGGGCTACAATGAGCAGTTCTTC	CASSLVAGGGYNEQFF
TRBD2	TRBV28	TRBJ2-3	-	TGTGCCAGCAGTTTATTAATAGCGGGGCCCACAGATACGCAGTATTTT	CASSLLIAGPTDTQYF
-	TRBV10-1	TRBJ2-7	-	TGCGCCAGCAGCCCAGGCTACGAGCAGTACTTC	CASSPGYEQYF
TRBD1	TRBV6-5	TRBJ1-1	-	TGTGCCAGCAGTACCGGACAGGGCACTGAAGCTTTCTTT	CASSTGQGTEAFF
-	TRBV12-5	TRBJ1-1	-	TGTGCTAGTGGTTTACAGGAGAACACTGAAGCTTTCTTT	CASGLQENTEAFF
-	TRBV7-9	TRBJ1-1	-	TGTGCCAGCAGCATCCCCCGGGAGAGTACTGAAGCTTTCTTT	CASSIPRESTEAFF
TRBD2	TRBV28	TRBJ2-1	-	TGTGCCAGCAGTTTAGTCGGGGGGGCCCCCAATGAGCAGTTCTTC	CASSLVGGAPNEQFF
-	TRBV7-2	TRBJ2-7	few	TGTGCCAGCAGCTCCCACCCGGACTACGAGCAGTACTTC	CASSSHPDYEQYF
-	TRBV28	TRBJ2-2	-	TGTGCCAGCAGTTTGACCCTGCGAGGGGAGCTGTTTTTT	CASSLTLRGELFF
-	TRBV7-3	TRBJ2-3	-	TGTGCCAGCAGCCCGGGGGACAGACGCACGAATACGCAGTATTTT	CASSPGDRRTNTQYF
-	TRBV24-1	TRBJ1-2	-	TGTGCCACCAGTCACCCACAAGTCCCTACTAACTATGGCTACACCTTC	CATSHPQVPTNYGYTF
-	TRBV6-5	TRBJ1-2	-	TGTGCCAGCATACCTCCGGGTATCCGGGATGGCTACACCTTC	CASIPPGIRDGYTF
-	TRBV30	TRBJ1-3	-	TGTGCCTGGAGTGTACTGGGAGGAAACACCATATATTTT	CAWSVLGGNTIYF
-	TRBV7-2	TRBJ1-2	-	TGTGCCAGCAGCTTAGGCCCCTTAGGTGGAGCAGGGACCGGCTACACCTTC	CASSLGPLGGAGTGYTF
-	TRBV7-7	TRBJ2-5	-	TGTGCCAGCAGCCCCGGGGTGCTGTGGGGGGAGACCCAGTACTTC	CASSPGVLWGETQYF